This T cell receptor beta chain was captured in a study of cytomegalovirus exposure and HLA in healthy donors. This table comes from immunoSEQ multiplex PCR, and its TCRdb copy is limited to in-frame clones, with some not included. Seen here are some 250,000 clones, almost 90% observed once, and the top ten hold roughly 0.38%. The CDR3 runs 13 residues. Germline CDR1 reads SEHNR; CDR2 reads FQNEAQ (reference sequence). J lost 3 bases, V lost 7 bases, and 4 bases had no gene match. What was sequenced was PBMCs. This TCR was sampled from a woman aged 18-29 years in good health and CMV-seronegative. The chain links TRBV7-9 to TRBJ2-3; 7 bases are shared with TRBD2. For the CDR3, the DNA is TGTGCCAGCACTAGCGGAGTTACAGATACGCAGTATTTT. Residues: CASTSGVTDTQYF.